The 24 T cell receptor beta chains listed next were all sequenced from one sample in a study of T cell responses to AZD1222 COVID-19 vaccine. Using immunoSEQ multiplex PCR, the repertoire was profiled, and TCRdb retains in-frame clones only, with some absent. Among 150,000 to 250,000 clones listed, around 93% were seen once. Source: peripheral blood, taken 28 days after the second AZD1222 dose. The receptors derive from an adult who received the AZD1222 COVID-19 vaccine.

This chain links TRBV6-6 with TRBJ2-1; maybe TRBD2 (7 bases). CDR3 length: 13 residues. CDR1 is MNHNY, CDR2 SVGAGI, per germline (reference sequence). With 7 bases removed from V and 7 bases from J, the gap between germline ends came to 14 bases. The CDR3 region has the DNA TGTGCCAGCACGTGGGGGGGCCTGAATGAGCAGTTCTTC. This codes for CASTWGGLNEQFF.

The table lists this clone with a count of one. The V and J genes are TRBV4-1 and TRBJ2-5, with 10 nucleotides matching TRBD2. With V trimmed by 0 bases and J by 5 bases, 12 bases remained unmatched. The CDR3 consists of 18 residues. Germline-derived CDR1 and CDR2 are MGHRA and YSYEKL. This CDR3 is CASSQDGSGAGGQETQYF. The CDR3 region has the DNA TGCGCCAGCAGCCAAGATGGATCAGGAGCGGGGGGGCAGGAGACCCAGTACTTC.

The CDR3 reads CASSYTGTSNTEAFF. The CDR3 DNA is TGCGCCAGCAGCTATACAGGGACGTCGAACACTGAAGCTTTCTTT. The J gene is TRBJ1-1, the V gene TRBV5-1; D possibly corresponds to TRBD1 (6 bases). This CDR3 comprises 15 residues. The germline gives CDR1 SGHRS, CDR2 YFSETQ. The V and J ends lost 3 bases and 1 base respectively, with 13 bases between them.

This sequence joins TRBV2 and TRBJ1-4, with D possibly TRBD1 on 5 matching bases. CDR1 and CDR2 from the germline V gene are SNHLY and FYNNEI. The CDR3 has 14 residues. The ends were cut back, 9 bases at V and 8 bases at J, with 19 bases in the middle. The DNA for the CDR3 is TGTGCCAGTCGGGGTATCGGGGCGGGCGAAAAACTGTTTTTT. Residues: CASRGIGAGEKLFF.

The rearrangement joins TRBV19 to TRBJ1-4; TRBD1 might be the D (5 bases). Germline lookup yields CDR1 LNHDA and CDR2 SQIVND (reference sequence). The CDR3 totals 14 residues. The ends were cut back, 6 bases at V and 7 bases at J, with 15 bases in the middle. Here the CDR3 reads CASSPLHQGEKLFF. The CDR3 region has the DNA TGTGCCAGTAGCCCGCTACACCAGGGTGAAAAACTGTTTTTT.

The gene calls are TRBV19 and TRBJ1-1, with D hard to call. Per the germline V gene, CDR1 is LNHDA and CDR2 is SQIVND (reference sequence). V shed 11 bases and J shed 0 bases, with 22 bases lying between them. CDR3 length: 16 residues. The CDR3 nucleotides are TGTGCCGCGAGTAGTCCTCTGGCCCCAATGAACACTGAAGCTTTCTTT. It translates to CAASSPLAPMNTEAFF.

The chain uses TRBV18 and TRBJ1-1, with D uncertain. Germline CDR1 reads KGHSH; CDR2 reads LQKENI. The CDR3 totals 14 residues. The V and J ends lost 3 bases and 8 bases respectively, with 16 bases between them. In nucleotides, the CDR3 is TGTGCCAGCTCACCGGGAAGTGAGGGCATGGAAGCTTTCTTT. Its protein is CASSPGSEGMEAFF.

This chain uses TRBV9 with TRBJ1-1; D call uncertain. Germline-derived CDR1 and CDR2 are SGDLS and YYNGEE. The CDR3 sequence is 14 residues long. V was clipped by 1 base and J by 1 base, with 8 bases between them. The CDR3 loop is CASSVSGTNTEAFF. The CDR3 coding sequence is TGTGCCAGCAGCGTATCAGGAACGAACACTGAAGCTTTCTTT.

V gene TRBV2 combines with J gene TRBJ2-3; 10 nucleotides align to TRBD1. V shed 6 bases and J 4 bases; nucleotides not matched to a gene: 7. CDR1 and CDR2 (germline): SNHLY, FYNNEI. The CDR3 runs to 15 residues. The CDR3 loop reads CASRPGQGFSDTQYF. The DNA for the CDR3 is TGTGCCAGCAGGCCGGGACAGGGGTTTTCAGATACGCAGTATTTT. Combining the CDR3 with reference TRBV2 and TRBJ2-3 gives the whole variable domain EPEVTQTPSHQVTQMGQEVILRCVPISNHLYFYWYRQILGQKVEFLVSFYNNEISEKSEIFDDQFSVERPDGSNFTLKIRSTKLEDSAMYFCASRPGQGFSDTQYFGPGTRLTVL.

The rearrangement links TRBV19 to TRBJ1-5; 7 bases line up with TRBD1. The CDR3 length is 18 residues. Germline V gives CDR1 LNHDA, CDR2 SQIVND (reference sequence). Trimming cost V 4 bases and J 6 bases; bases outside gene matches: 18. The CDR3 region has the DNA TGTGCCAGTAGTACGTACAGGGGCGCGGGATTAGGTCCTCAGCCCCAGCATTTT. It specifies CASSTYRGAGLGPQPQHF.

The rearrangement uses TRBV10-3 and TRBJ2-1; D ambiguous. This CDR3 spans 15 amino acids. V was trimmed by 3 bases and J by 0 bases, leaving 9 bases between them. Germline loops: CDR1 ENHRY, CDR2 SYGVKD. The CDR3 DNA reads as TGTGCCATCAGTGACGGGCGGACCTCCTACAATGAGCAGTTCTTC. Protein product: CAISDGRTSYNEQFF.

The rearrangement uses TRBV6-6 and TRBJ1-3; D is unresolved. V lost 5 bases to trimming and J lost 4 bases, with 6 bases between them. Germline lookup yields CDR1 MNHNY and CDR2 SVGAGI (reference sequence). This CDR3 comprises 12 residues. CDR3 DNA: TGTGCCAGCAGTGATGAGGGAAACACCATATATTTT. Translated, it gives CASSDEGNTIYF.

This rearrangement joins TRBV7-2 to TRBJ1-1; weak D call: TRBD1 (6 bases). The CDR3 consists of 13 residues. The germline V gene encodes CDR1 SGHTA and CDR2 FQGNSA. Trimming removed 3 bases at V and 7 bases at J, with 12 bases between. The CDR3 reads CASSFATGIEAFF. The CDR3 coding sequence is TGTGCCAGCAGCTTCGCCACAGGGATTGAAGCTTTCTTT.

The J gene is TRBJ1-3, the V gene TRBV5-5; 8 bases are a match to TRBD1. The CDR3 sequence is 13 residues long. V gave up 3 bases and J gave up 15 bases; unmatched junction bases: 11. The germline CDR1 and CDR2 sequences are SGHKS and YYEKEE (reference sequence). This CDR3 reads CASSWGDRTTPYF. The CDR3 DNA reads TGTGCCAGCAGCTGGGGGGACAGGACGACCCCATATTTT.

V and J are TRBV19 and TRBJ2-3, with a weak D call TRBD2 (6 bases). The CDR3 length is 16 residues. The germline gives CDR1 LNHDA, CDR2 SQIVND (reference sequence). Trimming stripped 6 bases from V and 5 bases from J, with 21 bases between. The CDR3 spells CASRPPLARGLDTQYF. The CDR3 coding sequence is TGTGCCAGTAGACCTCCGCTAGCGAGAGGTTTAGATACGCAGTATTTT.

V and J are TRBV2 and TRBJ1-1; D not resolved. The CDR3 sequence is 12 residues long. Trimming shortened V by 6 bases and J by 4 bases, and 9 bases separated the two germline ends. The germline gives CDR1 SNHLY, CDR2 FYNNEI. CDR3 in DNA: TGTGCCAGCAGGGCGGAGGGCACTGAAGCTTTCTTT. As protein: CASRAEGTEAFF.

V is TRBV7-9 and J is TRBJ1-5; D is unclear. The CDR3 runs to 13 residues. Trimming cost V 5 bases and J 3 bases, with 8 bases left between them. Germline CDR1 SEHNR, CDR2 FQNEAQ (reference sequence). CDR3 sequence (DNA): TGTGCCAGCAGCCCTTGGGACAATCAGCCCCAGCATTTT. This translates into CASSPWDNQPQHF.

This chain links TRBV6-4 with TRBJ2-3; TRBD1 matches 10 bases. The germline CDR1 and CDR2 sequences are MRHNA and SNTAGT. Germline trimming cut 6 bases from V and 4 bases from J; bases unmatched to any gene: 13. This CDR3 is built from 17 residues. CDR3 DNA: TGTGCCAGCAGCCAAACTCCGGGACAGGGGATACCAGATACGCAGTATTTT. This encodes CASSQTPGQGIPDTQYF.

This rearrangement joins TRBV28 to TRBJ2-3; D is possibly TRBD1 (6 bases). The germline V gene has CDR1 MDHEN and CDR2 SYDVKM. V dropped 6 bases and J dropped 2 bases, with 12 bases sitting between them. There are 14 residues in the CDR3. CDR3 in amino acids: CASSQTGYTDTQYF. Written as DNA, the CDR3 is TGTGCCAGCAGCCAAACAGGGTACACAGATACGCAGTATTTT.

The V and J genes are TRBV25-1 and TRBJ1-2; maybe TRBD1 (5 bases). V was cut by 8 bases and J by 2 bases, with 12 bases left in between. The germline V gene encodes CDR1 MGHDK and CDR2 SYGVNS. The CDR3 sequence is 13 residues long. DNA of the CDR3: TGTGCCAGCCAGACAGAGAACAACTATGGCTACACCTTC. This sequence encodes CASQTENNYGYTF.

The V call is TRBV7-9, the J call TRBJ2-3; tentatively, D is TRBD2 (6 bases). Between the trimmed V and J ends, which lost 2 bases and 4 bases, there was a span of 13 bases. Germline V gene data show CDR1 as SEHNR and CDR2 as FQNEAQ (reference sequence). CDR3 size: 15 residues. CDR3 sequence reads: CASSLIGGRADTQYF. The CDR3 DNA reads TGTGCCAGCAGCTTAATCGGGGGTAGGGCAGATACGCAGTATTTT.

The J gene is TRBJ2-3, the V gene TRBV21-1; the table's D call, TRBD2, has no DNA check behind it. TRBV21-1 is given as a pseudogene. The length of the CDR3 is 19 residues. CDR3 in DNA: TGTGCCAGCAATGGAACCAAGGGCGGGGGTTCCGCTAGCACAGATACGCAGTATTTT. Translated: CASNGTKGGGSASTDTQYF.

V gene TRBV4-1 combines with J gene TRBJ1-2; the match to TRBD1 covers 7 bases. J was trimmed by 5 bases and V by 1 base; bases with no gene match: 7. CDR3 size: 15 residues. Per germline, CDR1 MGHRA and CDR2 YSYEKL. CDR3 coding DNA: TGCGCCAGCAGCCAAGTACAGGGGAGTGGGTATGGCTACACCTTC. It is translated as CASSQVQGSGYGYTF.

This chain uses TRBV5-4 with TRBJ1-2; unclear D gene. This CDR3 is 12 amino acids long. Germline CDR1 reads SGHNT; CDR2 reads YYREEE (reference sequence). Trimming took off 3 bases at V and 4 bases at J, with 7 bases between the two ends. This CDR3 reads CASSSDGYGYTF. CDR3 DNA sequence: TGTGCCAGCAGCTCGGACGGCTATGGCTACACCTTC.